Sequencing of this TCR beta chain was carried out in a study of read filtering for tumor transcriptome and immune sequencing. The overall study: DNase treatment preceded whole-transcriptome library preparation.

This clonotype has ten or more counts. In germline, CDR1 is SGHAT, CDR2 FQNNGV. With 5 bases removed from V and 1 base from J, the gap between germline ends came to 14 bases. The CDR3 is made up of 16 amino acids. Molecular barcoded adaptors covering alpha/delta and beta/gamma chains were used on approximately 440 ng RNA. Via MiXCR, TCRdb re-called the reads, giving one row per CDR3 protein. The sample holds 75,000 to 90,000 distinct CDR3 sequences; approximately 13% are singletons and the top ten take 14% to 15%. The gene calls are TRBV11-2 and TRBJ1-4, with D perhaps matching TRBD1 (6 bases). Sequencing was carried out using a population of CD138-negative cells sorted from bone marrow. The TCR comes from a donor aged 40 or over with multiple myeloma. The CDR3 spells CASSKDRIVTNEKLFF. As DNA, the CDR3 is TGTGCCAGCAGCAAGGACAGAATTGTAACTAATGAAAAACTGTTTTTT.